Sequencing of this TCR beta chain was carried out in a study of graft-versus-host responses after intestinal transplantation. Study context: Each transplant was multivisceral, liver-intestinal, or isolated intestinal. After anti-thymocyte globulin induction, recipients took tacrolimus and steroids for roughly three years. Study-wide points: In recipient marrow, GvH clones were found, and some appeared first in ileum or blood.

Clones were read by immunoSEQ multiplex PCR, and TCRdb kept only the in-frame ones, dropping some. Of around 15,000 clones listed, 80% are singletons. Comments on this clone: Its antigen remains unidentified.

This CDR3 region has 16 residues. Investigators treated the graft tissue so that it released intraepithelial and lamina propria lymphocytes. The TCR sequence derives from a human patient who received an intestinal transplant, so some T cells may come from the graft donor. The material sequenced was ileum tissue, taken just over 100 days after intestinal transplant. This chain joins TRBV21-1 and TRBJ2-1; the table assigns TRBD2, which was not confirmed against the DNA. TRBV21-1 has pseudogene status. CDR3 nucleotides: TGTGCCAGCATGGCGTGGGGCGGGAGAACCTACAATGAGCAGTTCTTC. This gives the protein CASMAWGGRTYNEQFF.